One sample yielded the 14 T cell receptor beta chains listed below, sequenced in a study of cytomegalovirus exposure and HLA in healthy donors. PCR used 60 Vbeta primers and 13 Jbeta primers. Assay used: immunoSEQ multiplex PCR; TCRdb lists only in-frame clones, some missing. The sample has about 140,000 clones; 70% to 75% are singletons. The source material was PBMCs. These receptors were taken from a woman in her thirties in good health and CMV-seronegative.

This chain links TRBV27 with TRBJ2-3, with 10 bases that match TRBD2. The germline gives CDR1 MNHEY, CDR2 SMNVEV (reference sequence). The CDR3 totals 15 residues. V shed 3 bases, J shed 6 bases, and the junction held 6 bases outside the gene matches. The CDR3 region is CASSFGVLAGDTQYF. The CDR3 region has the DNA TGTGCCAGCAGTTTCGGGGTACTAGCGGGGGATACGCAGTATTTT.

The chain employs TRBV4-2 and TRBJ1-6; a possible D gene is TRBD1 (6 bases). With 0 bases removed from V and 9 bases from J, the gap between germline ends came to 12 bases. CDR1 and CDR2 from the germline V gene are LGHNA and YNFKEQ. This CDR3 spans 15 amino acids. The CDR3 spells CASSQDRQGSSPLHF. In nucleotides, the CDR3 is TGTGCCAGCAGCCAAGATCGTCAGGGGTCTTCACCCCTCCACTTT.

The chain carries TRBV7-2 and TRBJ2-7; 7 bases are a match to TRBD2. The CDR3 spans 19 residues. V lost 5 bases to trimming and J lost 3 bases; unmatched junction nucleotides: 22. CDR1 and CDR2 (germline): SGHTA, FQGNSA. The CDR3 spells CASSPPPESGTISCYEQYF. Written as DNA, the CDR3 is TGTGCCAGCAGCCCCCCGCCAGAGTCCGGGACTATCTCCTGCTACGAGCAGTACTTC.

The chain links TRBV27 to TRBJ2-5; D not resolved. V shed 0 bases and J shed 9 bases, with 17 bases lying between them. Germline V gene lookup returns CDR1 MNHEY and CDR2 SMNVEV (reference sequence). The CDR3 covers 15 residues. The CDR3 sequence: CASSLSAARLEAQYF. CDR3 nucleotide sequence: TGTGCCAGCAGTTTATCGGCGGCTAGGCTAGAAGCCCAGTACTTC.

The J gene is TRBJ1-1, the V gene TRBV30; D remains ambiguous. V was clipped by 3 bases and J by 2 bases, with 13 bases between them. The CDR3 has 14 amino acids. From germline, CDR1 is GTSNPN and CDR2 SVGIG (reference sequence). CDR3 amino acids: CAWSREVDNTEAFF. CDR3 coding DNA: TGTGCCTGGAGCCGGGAGGTGGATAACACTGAAGCTTTCTTT.

The chain has TRBV11-2 and TRBJ1-3; no clear D gene. Trimming pared 6 bases from V and 0 bases from J, leaving 9 bases between. CDR1 is SGHAT and CDR2 is FQNNGV in the germline V gene. This CDR3 is 14 amino acids long. The CDR3 here is CASSLGSSGNTIYF. The CDR3 DNA is TGTGCCAGCAGTTTGGGGAGCTCTGGAAACACCATATATTTT.

The chain has TRBV7-9 and TRBJ2-2; D remains ambiguous. The V and J ends lost 6 bases and 7 bases respectively, with 12 bases between them. Germline lookup yields CDR1 SEHNR and CDR2 FQNEAQ (reference sequence). This CDR3 is 13 amino acids long. The CDR3 DNA follows: TGTGCCAGCAGTCTAGAGCTGGGCGGGGAGCTGTTTTTT. Protein product: CASSLELGGELFF.

The chain is built from TRBV4-2 and TRBJ1-2, with D possibly matching TRBD1 (6 bases). This CDR3 is 15 amino acids long. V was cut by 4 bases and J by 6 bases, with 18 bases left in between. CDR1 is LGHNA and CDR2 is YNFKEQ in the germline V gene. The CDR3: CASSRPLGTPDGYTF. For the CDR3, the DNA is TGTGCCAGCAGCCGACCGCTTGGGACACCGGATGGCTACACCTTC.

In regard to this clone: Relative to the germline gene, one junction end is altered; a read error may explain this. Different DNA sequences within this sample yield the same CDR3. This sequence joins TRBV28 and TRBJ2-7; 8 nucleotides agree with TRBD2. The CDR3 sequence is 15 residues long. The germline CDR1 and CDR2 sequences are MDHEN and SYDVKM. CDR3 sequence reads: CASSSPGRGTYEQYF. CDR3 bases: TGTGCCAGCAGTTCTCCCGGGAGGGGGACCTACGAGCAATACTTC.

This clone was counted once. The chain is built from TRBV5-1 and TRBJ1-1; 7 positions match TRBD1. The CDR3 runs to 14 residues. Germline assignment: CDR1 SGHRS and CDR2 YFSETQ. V dropped 0 bases and J dropped 5; count of bases not matched to a gene: 4. The CDR3 DNA sequence: TGCGCCAGCAGCTTGGCCACAGGGGATACTGAAGCTTTCTTT. Protein: CASSLATGDTEAFF.

With respect to this clone: This sample includes further DNA sequences coding for the same CDR3. V gene TRBV7-8 combines with J gene TRBJ2-7, with TRBD1 matching over 7 bases. V lost 5 bases to trimming and J lost 1 base; unmatched junction nucleotides: 8. Germline assignment: CDR1 SGHVS and CDR2 FQNEAQ. The CDR3 has 15 amino acids. The CDR3 nucleotides read TGTGCCAGCAGCCCCCGCCCGACAGGGTCCTACGAGCAGTACTTC. It is translated as CASSPRPTGSYEQYF.

Written as DNA, the CDR3 is TGCGCCAGCAGCTTGGATATTAGCGGGTACGAGCAGTACTTC. Amino acids: CASSLDISGYEQYF. The chain has TRBV5-1 and TRBJ2-7; 7 bases map to TRBD2. The V gene's germline CDR1 is SGHRS and CDR2 YFSETQ. The J segment lost 4 bases and the V segment lost 0 bases, leaving 4 bases of the junction unmatched. This CDR3 has 14 amino acids.

The rearrangement joins TRBV19 to TRBJ2-7; D is undetermined. This CDR3 spans 15 amino acids. V was clipped by 1 base and J by 3 bases, with 13 bases between them. Germline CDR1 LNHDA, CDR2 SQIVND (reference sequence). DNA for the CDR3: TGTGCCAGTAGTATAGGAGGTGGATCCTACTACGAGCAGTACTTC. This encodes CASSIGGGSYYEQYF.

V is TRBV28 and J is TRBJ1-3; D remains unclear. Between the trimmed V and J ends, which lost 3 bases and 0 bases, there was a span of 12 bases. The CDR3 runs to 16 residues. Germline CDR1 and CDR2: MDHEN and SYDVKM. The CDR3 reads CASSLLSEASGNTIYF. DNA of the CDR3: TGTGCCAGCAGTTTGTTAAGTGAAGCCTCTGGAAACACCATATATTTT.